Listed below are T cell receptor beta chains from one sample, sequenced in a study of cytomegalovirus exposure and HLA in healthy donors. Method: immunoSEQ multiplex PCR; TCRdb's copy keeps in-frame clones and lacks some. The data contain around 64,000 clones, about 61% of them seen just once; the ten biggest clones take up over 2.5%. The sequenced sample consisted of PBMCs. These receptors all come from a woman aged 45 to 65 in good health and CMV-seronegative. CDR3s include the opening cysteine and the closing phenylalanine or tryptophan. The order of the fields is CDR3 protein, J gene, V gene, clone size. Only some rows state a clone size, as once, few, many or a class for expanded clones.

CDR3: CASSLAESSGANVLTF
J: TRBJ2-6
V: TRBV5-4
size: .

CDR3: CASSLGAGQASYEQYF
J: TRBJ2-7
V: TRBV5-1
size: .

CDR3: CASSPNRGKETQYF
J: TRBJ2-5
V: TRBV7-2
size: .

CDR3: CATDTPTNEKLFF
J: TRBJ1-4
V: TRBV6-6
size: .

CDR3: CASSVAGGDIQYF
J: TRBJ2-4
V: TRBV9
size: .

CDR3: CASSLPREAGTYEQYF
J: TRBJ2-7
V: TRBV6-6
size: .

CDR3: CASSQEMRGRRTEAFF
J: TRBJ1-1
V: TRBV14
size: .

CDR3: CASSLDRGYSGNTIYF
J: TRBJ1-3
V: TRBV19
size: .

CDR3: CASSFQPGQGAYNEQFF
J: TRBJ2-1
V: TRBV5-1
size: .

CDR3: CATSREVVGQPQHF
J: TRBJ1-5
V: TRBV2
size: .

CDR3: CASSDHDRDYGYTF
J: TRBJ1-2
V: TRBV6-5
size: .

CDR3: CASSYLTGAGNTEAFF
J: TRBJ1-1
V: TRBV6-5
size: .

CDR3: CASRRAMRADTQYF
J: TRBJ2-3
V: TRBV6-5
size: once

CDR3: CASSYSGRRGYYEQYF
J: TRBJ2-7
V: TRBV6-5
size: few

CDR3: CAITTGVYGYTF
J: TRBJ1-2
V: TRBV10-3
size: .

CDR3: CASSFLAGYTGELFF
J: TRBJ2-2
V: TRBV5-6
size: .

CDR3: CASSLQGGEQFF
J: TRBJ2-1
V: TRBV5-1
size: .

CDR3: CASSFGVLPYEQYF
J: TRBJ2-7
V: TRBV5-4
size: .

CDR3: CASSLGGQANANYGYTF
J: TRBJ1-2
V: TRBV7-8
size: .

CDR3: CASSISGLMNEQYF
J: TRBJ2-7
V: TRBV19
size: .

CDR3: CASSGSNSNQPQHF
J: TRBJ1-5
V: TRBV2
size: .

CDR3: CASSSPFGDTEAFF
J: TRBJ1-1
V: TRBV6-5
size: few

CDR3: CASSEYITIYF
J: TRBJ1-3
V: TRBV6-1
size: .

CDR3: CASSKGQGSQPQHF
J: TRBJ1-5
V: TRBV28
size: .

CDR3: CATSRDLVGQGGSYGYTF
J: TRBJ1-2
V: TRBV15
size: .

CDR3: CASSIALGVTRNEQFF
J: TRBJ2-1
V: TRBV19
size: .

CDR3: CASSDSETYEQYF
J: TRBJ2-7
V: TRBV2
size: .

CDR3: CAWKYTMSEKLFF
J: TRBJ1-4
V: TRBV30
size: .

CDR3: CASSSESRGAFF
J: TRBJ1-1
V: TRBV28
size: .

CDR3: CASSLFSGDYGYTF
J: TRBJ1-2
V: TRBV7-9
size: few

CDR3: CASSQETSYGYTF
J: TRBJ1-2
V: TRBV4-2
size: .

CDR3: CSVDRQGGTEAFF
J: TRBJ1-1
V: TRBV29-1
size: .

CDR3: CSARAGLGLFF
J: TRBJ1-4
V: TRBV20-1
size: .

CDR3: CASSAPGEPQHF
J: TRBJ1-5
V: TRBV9
size: .

CDR3: CASSLQGLYGYTF
J: TRBJ1-2
V: TRBV5-1
size: few

CDR3: CASSLYQETQYF
J: TRBJ2-5
V: TRBV7-2
size: few

CDR3: CASSLGGIYYEQYF
J: TRBJ2-7
V: TRBV5-1
size: .

CDR3: CASRVGQGAYNEQFF
J: TRBJ2-1
V: TRBV6-1
size: .

CDR3: CASSHRTRDRVLPDTQYF
J: TRBJ2-3
V: TRBV4-1
size: .

CDR3: CASSRQGQGKGYTF
J: TRBJ1-2
V: TRBV6-6
size: once

CDR3: CASILAGGTTGELFF
J: TRBJ2-2
V: TRBV2
size: .

CDR3: CASSYSREGGYTF
J: TRBJ1-2
V: TRBV6-5
size: .